This paragraph covers one T cell receptor (beta chain) sequence. Enrolment of Seattle patients took place during active infection, and they were followed longitudinally. In the source study's methods: Nucleated cell counts were estimated from reference gene primer amplification. The repertoire was sequenced with immunoSEQ multiplex PCR; TCRdb's copy has only in-frame clones and lacks some. V and J calls and clone size are those listed in that table; D and trimming were worked out from the DNA. The sample consists of 200,000 to 250,000 clones, more than 75% of them appearing once. The V end was cut by 2 bases, the J end by 0 bases, with 15 bases between. CDR3 size: 17 residues. Germline V gene data show CDR1 as SGHRS and CDR2 as YFSETQ. The entry originates in a study of blood T cell repertoires in COVID-19. The wider study: In each case, the material was cDNA or gDNA derived from T cells, B-cell-depleted T cells, or PBMCs.

The gene calls are TRBV5-1 and TRBJ1-3; the D gene is possibly TRBD1 (6 bases). The sequenced material came from peripheral blood. This clonotype was obtained from an elderly woman with COVID-19, enrolled during active disease. As DNA, the CDR3 is TGCGCCAGCAGCTTTATGGAACAGGGATACTCTGGAAACACCATATATTTT. The encoded protein is CASSFMEQGYSGNTIYF.